The clone carrying this TCR beta chain was counted a few times. The data originate from a study of blood T cell repertoires in COVID-19. Across the study: Samples of COVID-19 (acute and convalescent) were obtained from the United States, Italy and Spain. T cells, B-cell-depleted T cells, or PBMCs supplied cDNA or gDNA.

Trimming took off 5 bases at V and 9 bases at J, with 11 bases between the two ends. The CDR3 runs 13 residues. Per the original data handling: Amplifying reference gene primers gave estimates of nucleated cell counts. Clones were sequenced by immunoSEQ multiplex PCR, and TCRdb holds only the in-frame ones, with some missing. V and J calls and clone size follow that table, whereas D and trimming were derived from the DNA. The sample contains some 120,000 clones, almost 70% of which appear only once. The sample comprised peripheral blood. This sequence joins TRBV12-3 or TRBV12-4 and TRBJ1-6; D might be TRBD1 (5 bases). The clonotype was recovered from a woman aged 70-85 years with acute or convalescent COVID-19. The CDR3 spells CASSLLTASPLHF. The CDR3 nucleotides read TGTGCCAGCAGTCTGTTGACAGCTTCACCCCTCCACTTT.